The subject of this entry is one TCR beta chain. Germline V gene sequence: CDR1 SGHTA, CDR2 FQGNSA. CDR3 length: 16 residues. V shed 1 base and J shed 0 bases, with 12 bases lying between them. This sample was included in a study of blood T cell repertoires in COVID-19. Overall study context: Italy, Spain and the United States were the sources of the convalescent and acute COVID-19 samples. PBMCs, B-cell-depleted T cells, or T cells were the source of the cDNA or gDNA that made up the material.

Original analysis: Using reference gene primer amplification, nucleated cell counts were estimated. TCRdb keeps only in-frame clones here, not all; method: immunoSEQ multiplex PCR. The DNA was the basis for D and trimming; V, J and clone size are from that table. This sample yields 110,000 to 150,000 clones, of which approximately 80% are seen a single time; about 40% belongs to the top ten. The sample taken for sequencing was peripheral blood. This chain uses TRBV7-2 with TRBJ1-1; the D is unclear. This receptor was obtained from a human donor in a cohort sampled during active COVID-19. The CDR3 DNA follows: TGTGCCAGCAGCTTAGGGGGAGGTCGAATGAACACTGAAGCTTTCTTT. The encoded protein is CASSLGGGRMNTEAFF.